Sequencing of this T cell receptor (beta chain) was carried out in a study of blood T cell repertoires in COVID-19. Looking at the study overall: Sources were T cells, B-cell-depleted T cells, or PBMCs; the material itself was cDNA or gDNA.

Profiling relied on immunoSEQ multiplex PCR, and the TCRdb table lists in-frame clones only, not all of them. The sample lists approximately 150,000 clones; about 91% were seen once. The sample taken for sequencing was peripheral blood. This TCR was recovered from a human donor in a cohort sampled during active COVID-19.

The CDR3 here is CASSLARNYGYTF. The CDR3 region has the DNA TGTGCCAGCAGCTTAGCGCGGAACTATGGCTACACCTTC. This chain connects TRBV7-8 to TRBJ1-2; D remains ambiguous. Germline V gene data show CDR1 as SGHVS and CDR2 as FQNEAQ. Trimming removed 0 bases from V and 2 bases from J, with 4 bases in between. The CDR3 extends over 13 amino acids.